This T cell receptor beta chain came from a study of blood T cell repertoires in COVID-19. Study background: From the United States, Italy and Spain came samples of acute and convalescent COVID-19. T cells, B-cell-depleted T cells, or PBMCs provided the cDNA or gDNA that served as material.

The CDR3 loop spans 14 amino acids. Germline lookup yields CDR1 SGHAT and CDR2 FQDESV (reference sequence). V was cut by 0 bases and J by 5 bases, with 5 bases left in between. Authors' data handling: Amplification from reference gene primers served as the basis for estimated nucleated cell counts. Repertoires were generated with immunoSEQ multiplex PCR, while TCRdb's copy carries only in-frame clones and drops some. V and J calls and clone size are given by that table; D and trimming were obtained from the DNA. The sample holds around 56,000 clones, around 87% seen once. The clonotype comes from a man between 60 and 75 years old with active or convalescent COVID-19. The sample consisted of peripheral blood. The chain couples TRBV11-1 to TRBJ1-6, with D unclear. The CDR3 reads CASSLAANNSPLHF. The CDR3 nucleotides read TGTGCCAGCAGCTTAGCAGCGAATAATTCACCCCTCCACTTT.